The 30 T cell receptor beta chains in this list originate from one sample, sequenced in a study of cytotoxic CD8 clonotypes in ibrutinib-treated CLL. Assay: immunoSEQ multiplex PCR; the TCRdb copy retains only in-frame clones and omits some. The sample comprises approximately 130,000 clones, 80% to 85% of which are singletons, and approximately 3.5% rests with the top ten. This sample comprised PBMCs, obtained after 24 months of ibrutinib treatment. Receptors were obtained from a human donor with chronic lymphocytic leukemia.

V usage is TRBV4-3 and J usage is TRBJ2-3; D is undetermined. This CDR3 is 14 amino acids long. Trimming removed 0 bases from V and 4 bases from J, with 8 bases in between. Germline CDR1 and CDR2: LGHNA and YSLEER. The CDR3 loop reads CASSQDTRADTQYF. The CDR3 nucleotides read TGCGCCAGCAGCCAAGATACCCGGGCAGATACGCAGTATTTT.

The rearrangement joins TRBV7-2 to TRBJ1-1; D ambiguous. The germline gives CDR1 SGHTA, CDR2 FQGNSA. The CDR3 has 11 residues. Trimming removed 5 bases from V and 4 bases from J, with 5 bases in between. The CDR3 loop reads CASSRGTEAFF. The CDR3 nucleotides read TGTGCCAGCAGCCGGGGCACTGAAGCTTTCTTT.

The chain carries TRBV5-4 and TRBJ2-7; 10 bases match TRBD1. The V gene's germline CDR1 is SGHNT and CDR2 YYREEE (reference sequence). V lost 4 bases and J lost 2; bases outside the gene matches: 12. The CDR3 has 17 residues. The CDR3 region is CASSPGGDRGSAYEQYF. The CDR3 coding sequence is TGTGCCAGCAGCCCCGGAGGGGACAGGGGTTCTGCCTACGAGCAGTACTTC.

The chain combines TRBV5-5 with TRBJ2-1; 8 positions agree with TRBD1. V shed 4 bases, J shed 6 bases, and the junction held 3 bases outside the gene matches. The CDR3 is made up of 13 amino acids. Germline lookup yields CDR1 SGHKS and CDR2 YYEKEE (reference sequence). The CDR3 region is CASSQGQGNEQFF. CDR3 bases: TGTGCCAGCAGCCAAGGACAGGGCAATGAGCAGTTCTTC.

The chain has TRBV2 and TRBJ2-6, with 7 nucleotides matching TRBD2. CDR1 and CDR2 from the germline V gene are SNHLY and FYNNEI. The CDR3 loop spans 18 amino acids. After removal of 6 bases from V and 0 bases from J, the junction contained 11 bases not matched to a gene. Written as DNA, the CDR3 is TGTGCCAGCAGGGGAGGGCAGGGAGAAGTCTCTGGGGCCAACGTCCTGACTTTC. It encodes CASRGGQGEVSGANVLTF.

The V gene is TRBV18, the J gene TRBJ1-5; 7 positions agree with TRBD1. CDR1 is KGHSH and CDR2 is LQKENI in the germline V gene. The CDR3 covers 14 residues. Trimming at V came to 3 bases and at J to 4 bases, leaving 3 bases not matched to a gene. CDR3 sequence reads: CASSPGQLNQPQHF. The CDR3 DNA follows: TGTGCCAGCTCACCGGGACAGCTTAATCAGCCCCAGCATTTT.

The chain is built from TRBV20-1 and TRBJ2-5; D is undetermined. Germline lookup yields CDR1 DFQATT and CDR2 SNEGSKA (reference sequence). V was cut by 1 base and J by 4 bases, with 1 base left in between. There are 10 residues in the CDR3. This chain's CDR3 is CSARGETQYF. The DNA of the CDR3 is TGCAGTGCTAGAGGAGAGACCCAGTACTTC.

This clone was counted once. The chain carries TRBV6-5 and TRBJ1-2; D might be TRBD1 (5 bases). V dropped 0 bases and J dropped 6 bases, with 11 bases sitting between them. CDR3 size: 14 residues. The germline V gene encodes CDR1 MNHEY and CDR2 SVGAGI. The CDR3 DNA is TGTGCCAGCAGTTACTCGATAAGGGGCCATGGCTACACCTTC. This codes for CASSYSIRGHGYTF.

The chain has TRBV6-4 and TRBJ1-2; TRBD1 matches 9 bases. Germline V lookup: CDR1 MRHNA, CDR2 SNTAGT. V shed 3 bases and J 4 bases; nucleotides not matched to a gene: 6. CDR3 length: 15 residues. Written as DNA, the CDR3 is TGTGCCAGCAGTGAAGGGACAGGGATGTTCTATGGCTACACCTTC. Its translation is CASSEGTGMFYGYTF.

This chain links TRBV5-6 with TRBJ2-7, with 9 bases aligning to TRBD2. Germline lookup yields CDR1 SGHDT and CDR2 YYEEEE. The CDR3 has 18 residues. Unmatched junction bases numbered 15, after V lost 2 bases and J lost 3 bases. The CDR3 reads CASSFKRGAYGRFYEQYF. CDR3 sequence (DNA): TGTGCCAGCAGCTTTAAGCGGGGGGCCTACGGGAGGTTCTACGAGCAGTACTTC.

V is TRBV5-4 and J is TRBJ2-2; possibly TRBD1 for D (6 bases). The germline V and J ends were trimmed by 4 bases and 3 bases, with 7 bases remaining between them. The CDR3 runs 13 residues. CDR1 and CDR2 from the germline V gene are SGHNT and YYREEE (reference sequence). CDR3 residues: CASSGGYTGELFF. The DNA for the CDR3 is TGTGCCAGCAGCGGGGGCTACACCGGGGAGCTGTTTTTT.

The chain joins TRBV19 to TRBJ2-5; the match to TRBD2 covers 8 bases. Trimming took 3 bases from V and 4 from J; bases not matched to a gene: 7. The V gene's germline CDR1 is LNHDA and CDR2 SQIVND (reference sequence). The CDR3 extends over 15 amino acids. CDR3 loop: CASSMGYSGGETQYF. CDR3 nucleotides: TGTGCCAGTAGTATGGGGTACAGCGGGGGAGAGACCCAGTACTTC.

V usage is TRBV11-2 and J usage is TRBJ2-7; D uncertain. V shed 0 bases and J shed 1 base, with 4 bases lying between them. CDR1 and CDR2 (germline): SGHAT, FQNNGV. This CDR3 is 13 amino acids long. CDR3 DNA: TGTGCCAGCAGCTTAGATGGTTCCTACGAGCAGTACTTC. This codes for CASSLDGSYEQYF.

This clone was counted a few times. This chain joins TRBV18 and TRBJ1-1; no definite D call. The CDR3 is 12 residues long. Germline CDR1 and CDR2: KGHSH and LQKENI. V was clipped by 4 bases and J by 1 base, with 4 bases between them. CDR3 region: CASSQRNTEAFF. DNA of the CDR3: TGTGCCAGCTCACAAAGGAACACTGAAGCTTTCTTT. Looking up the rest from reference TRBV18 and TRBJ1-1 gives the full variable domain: NAGVMQNPRHLVRRRGQEARLRCSPMKGHSHVYWYRQLPEEGLKFMVYLQKENIIDESGMPKERFSAEFPKEGPSILRIQQVVRGDSAAYFCASSQRNTEAFFGQGTRLTVV.

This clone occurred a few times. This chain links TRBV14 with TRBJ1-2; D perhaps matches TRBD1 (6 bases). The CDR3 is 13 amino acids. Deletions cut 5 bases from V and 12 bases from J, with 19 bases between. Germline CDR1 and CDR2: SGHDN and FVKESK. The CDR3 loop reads CASSEISDSPHTF. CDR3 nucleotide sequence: TGTGCCAGCAGCGAAATATCGGACAGCCCCCACACCTTC.

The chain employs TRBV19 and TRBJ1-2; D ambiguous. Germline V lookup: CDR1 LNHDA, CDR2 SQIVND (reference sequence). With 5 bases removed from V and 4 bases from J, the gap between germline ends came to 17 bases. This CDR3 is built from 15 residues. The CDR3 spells CASSAARMGGYGYTF. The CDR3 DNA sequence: TGTGCCAGTAGTGCCGCGAGGATGGGAGGCTATGGCTACACCTTC.

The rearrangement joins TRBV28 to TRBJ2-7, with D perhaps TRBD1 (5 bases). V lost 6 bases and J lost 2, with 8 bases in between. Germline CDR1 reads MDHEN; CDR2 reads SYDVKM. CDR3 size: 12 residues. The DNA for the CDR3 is TGTGCCAGCAGCCAGGGCCCCTACGAGCAGTACTTC. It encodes CASSQGPYEQYF.

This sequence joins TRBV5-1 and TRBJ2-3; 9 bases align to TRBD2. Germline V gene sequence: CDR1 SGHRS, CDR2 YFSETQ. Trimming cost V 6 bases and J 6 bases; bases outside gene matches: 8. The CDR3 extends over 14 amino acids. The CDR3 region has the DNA TGCGCCAGCAAGCCCGGGACTAGCATTGATACGCAGTATTTT. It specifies CASKPGTSIDTQYF.

The CDR3 reads CASALEGGLAYF. The CDR3 DNA reads TGTGCCAGCGCACTAGAAGGGGGACTAGCCTACTTC. V gene TRBV7-9 combines with J gene TRBJ2-5, with 9 bases that match TRBD2. Germline V CDR1 and CDR2: SEHNR, FQNEAQ (reference sequence). V was pared by 8 bases and J by 14 bases, with 12 bases of the junction left unmatched. The CDR3 runs 12 residues.

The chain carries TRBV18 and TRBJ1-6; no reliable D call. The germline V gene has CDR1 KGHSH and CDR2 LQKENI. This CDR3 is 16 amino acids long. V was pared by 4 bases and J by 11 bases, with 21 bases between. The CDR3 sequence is CASSRTPSARSPPLHF. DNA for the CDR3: TGTGCCAGCTCACGAACCCCCTCGGCCCGGAGCCCACCCCTCCACTTT.

DNA of the CDR3: TGTGCCAGCAGCTCCTCCGGGACTAGCGGGGCCTTGGGGGAGCTGTTTTTT. It specifies CASSSSGTSGALGELFF. The chain couples TRBV7-2 to TRBJ2-2; 13 nucleotides line up with TRBD2. The V gene's germline CDR1 is SGHTA and CDR2 FQGNSA. With V trimmed by 4 bases and J by 8 bases, 10 bases remained unmatched. The CDR3 spans 17 residues.

The CDR3 is CASGTSGGVTDTQYF. CDR3 coding DNA: TGTGCCAGCGGGACTAGCGGGGGCGTAACAGATACGCAGTATTTT. The rearrangement uses TRBV7-6 and TRBJ2-3, with TRBD2 matching 14 bases. The J segment lost 3 bases and the V segment lost 8 bases, leaving 4 bases of the junction unmatched. The germline CDR1 and CDR2 sequences are SGHVS and FNYEAQ. The CDR3 is made up of 15 amino acids.

The CDR3 DNA reads as TGTGCCAGTCTCAGCTCTGGGGCCAACGTCCTGACTTTC. This translates into CASLSSGANVLTF. The chain joins TRBV19 to TRBJ2-6; D remains ambiguous. Per the germline V gene, CDR1 is LNHDA and CDR2 is SQIVND (reference sequence). The CDR3 totals 13 residues. The ends were cut back, 8 bases at V and 0 bases at J, with 5 bases in the middle.

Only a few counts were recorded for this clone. The CDR3 is CASSQEGETWASPLHF. CDR3 bases: TGCGCCAGCAGCCAAGAAGGGGAAACCTGGGCTTCACCCCTCCACTTT. V and J are TRBV4-3 and TRBJ1-6; a weak D match, TRBD1 (5 bases). Germline CDR1 reads LGHNA; CDR2 reads YSLEER. Trimming removed 0 bases from V and 9 bases from J, with 15 bases in between. The CDR3 runs 16 residues.

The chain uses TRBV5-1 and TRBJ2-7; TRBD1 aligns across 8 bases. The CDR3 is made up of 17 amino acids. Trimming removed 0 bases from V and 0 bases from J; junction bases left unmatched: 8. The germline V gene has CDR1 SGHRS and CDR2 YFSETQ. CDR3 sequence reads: CASSLAEGQALSYEQYF. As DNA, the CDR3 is TGCGCCAGCAGCTTGGCGGAGGGACAGGCCCTCTCCTACGAGCAGTACTTC.

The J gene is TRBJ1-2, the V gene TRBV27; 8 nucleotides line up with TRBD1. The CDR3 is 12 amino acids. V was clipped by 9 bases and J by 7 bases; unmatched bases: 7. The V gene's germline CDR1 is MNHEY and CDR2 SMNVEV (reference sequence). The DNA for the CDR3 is TGTGCCAGTCAGGCAGGGGGCAGTGGCTACACCTTC. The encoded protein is CASQAGGSGYTF.

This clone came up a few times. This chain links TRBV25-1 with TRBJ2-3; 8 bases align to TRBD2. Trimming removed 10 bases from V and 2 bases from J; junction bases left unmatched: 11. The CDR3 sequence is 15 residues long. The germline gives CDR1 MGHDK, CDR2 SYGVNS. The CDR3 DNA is TGTGCCAACAAGAGGGGTAGCGGGACCACAGATACGCAGTATTTT. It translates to CANKRGSGTTDTQYF.

In DNA form, the CDR3 reads TGCGCCAGCAGCTTGACAGGATCCACAGATACGCAGTATTTT. Protein: CASSLTGSTDTQYF. J is TRBJ2-3 and V is TRBV5-1; perhaps TRBD1 as D (5 bases). The V gene lost 1 base and the J gene lost 2 bases, with 8 bases spanning the gap. The CDR3 runs to 14 residues. Germline V lookup: CDR1 SGHRS, CDR2 YFSETQ. Based on the CDR3 plus reference TRBV5-1 and TRBJ2-3, the full variable domain is KAGVTQTPRYLIKTRGQQVTLSCSPISGHRSVSWYQQTPGQGLQFLFEYFSETQRNKGNFPGRFSGRQFSNSRSEMNVSTLELGDSALYLCASSLTGSTDTQYFGPGTRLTVL.

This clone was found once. Here the CDR3 reads CASSSASGGSEQYF. The CDR3 DNA is TGTGCCAGCTCGTCAGCTAGCGGGGGATCCGAGCAGTACTTC. The J gene is TRBJ2-7, the V gene TRBV18, with 10 nucleotides matching TRBD2. V shed 6 bases, J shed 6 bases, and the junction held 8 bases outside the gene matches. This CDR3 has 14 amino acids. Germline assignment: CDR1 KGHSH and CDR2 LQKENI.

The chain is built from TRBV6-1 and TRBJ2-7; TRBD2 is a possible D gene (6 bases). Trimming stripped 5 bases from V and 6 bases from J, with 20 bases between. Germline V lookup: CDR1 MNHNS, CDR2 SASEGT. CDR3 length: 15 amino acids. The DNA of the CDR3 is TGTGCCAGCAGTAGGGATCGGGGGTCTCTCCGCGAGCAGTACTTC. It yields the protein CASSRDRGSLREQYF.